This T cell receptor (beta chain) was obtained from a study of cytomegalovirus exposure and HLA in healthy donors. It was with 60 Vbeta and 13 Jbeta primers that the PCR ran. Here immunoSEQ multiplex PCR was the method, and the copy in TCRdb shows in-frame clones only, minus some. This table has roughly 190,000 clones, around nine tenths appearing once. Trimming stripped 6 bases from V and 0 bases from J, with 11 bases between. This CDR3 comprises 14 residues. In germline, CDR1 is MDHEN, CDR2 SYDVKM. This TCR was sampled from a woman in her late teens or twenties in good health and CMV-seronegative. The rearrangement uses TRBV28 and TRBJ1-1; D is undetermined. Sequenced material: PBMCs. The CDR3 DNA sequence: TGTGCCAGCAGCCAACAGCCAATGAACACTGAAGCTTTCTTT. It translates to CASSQQPMNTEAFF.